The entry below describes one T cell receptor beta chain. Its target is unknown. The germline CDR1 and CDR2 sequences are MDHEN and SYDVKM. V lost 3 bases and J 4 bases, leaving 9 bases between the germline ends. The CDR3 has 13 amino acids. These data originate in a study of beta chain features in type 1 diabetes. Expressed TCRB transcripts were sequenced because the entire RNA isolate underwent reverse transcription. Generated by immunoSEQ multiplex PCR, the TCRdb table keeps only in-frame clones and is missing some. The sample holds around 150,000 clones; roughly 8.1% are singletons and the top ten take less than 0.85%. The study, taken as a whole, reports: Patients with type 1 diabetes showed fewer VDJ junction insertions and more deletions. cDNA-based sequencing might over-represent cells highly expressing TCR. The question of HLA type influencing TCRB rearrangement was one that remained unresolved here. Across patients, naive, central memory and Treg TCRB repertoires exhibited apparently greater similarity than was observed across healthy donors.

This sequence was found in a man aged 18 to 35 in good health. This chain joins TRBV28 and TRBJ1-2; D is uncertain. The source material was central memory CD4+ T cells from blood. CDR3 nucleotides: TGTGCCAGCAGTTTCTCGGGGTTCTATGGCTACACCTTC. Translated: CASSFSGFYGYTF.